Listed here are 30 T cell receptor beta chains from one sample, sequenced in a study of blood T cell repertoires in COVID-19 (dated by TCRdb to the early 2020s). The library was generated by the immunoSEQ multiplex PCR assay. Imported from immuneACCESS, the table was reduced by TCRdb to in-frame sequences with V and J called. These copies leave out some clones; in studies compared against another copy, an unresolved V gene accounts for under half, and the cause of the remainder is not known. The sample table records 100,000 to 120,000 clones; around 90% of these occur just once. About 5% of the sample is held by the ten biggest clonotypes. The sample taken for sequencing was peripheral blood. Receptor source: a human donor in a cohort sampled during active COVID-19.

V usage is TRBV10-3 and J usage is TRBJ2-5, with 8 bases matching TRBD1. The CDR3 runs 13 residues. From germline, CDR1 is ENHRY and CDR2 SYGVKD. Trimming cost V 4 bases and J 5 bases; bases outside gene matches: 3. CDR3 bases: TGTGCCATCAGTGGACAGGGGCGGGAGACCCAGTACTTC. Amino acids: CAISGQGRETQYF.

The V gene is TRBV4-1, the J gene TRBJ2-3, with TRBD2 matching over 7 bases. With 0 bases clipped from V and 8 bases from J, the junction kept 8 bases outside the gene matches. This CDR3 comprises 15 residues. Germline V gene data show CDR1 as MGHRA and CDR2 as YSYEKL. CDR3 nucleotide sequence: TGCGCCAGCAGCCAAGATGGGGTGGCGGGAGCTACGCAGTATTTT. Its translation: CASSQDGVAGATQYF.

V gene TRBV9 combines with J gene TRBJ1-4; a weak D match, TRBD1 (5 bases). Deletions cut 2 bases from V and 7 bases from J, with 12 bases between. This CDR3 region has 14 residues. Germline loops: CDR1 SGDLS, CDR2 YYNGEE. This chain's CDR3 is CASSVQGKSEKLFF. CDR3 in DNA: TGTGCCAGCAGCGTCCAGGGAAAGAGTGAAAAACTGTTTTTT.

The chain combines TRBV28 with TRBJ2-7, with D perhaps matching TRBD1 (6 bases). There are 15 residues in the CDR3. Trimming shortened V by 3 bases and J by 0 bases, and 12 bases separated the two germline ends. The V gene's germline CDR1 is MDHEN and CDR2 SYDVKM. The CDR3 DNA reads as TGTGCCAGCAGTTTCCCAGGGGAGTTCTCCTACGAGCAGTACTTC. Translated, it gives CASSFPGEFSYEQYF.

J is TRBJ1-1 and V is TRBV29-1, with a weak D call TRBD1 (5 bases). The CDR3 totals 12 residues. Germline V gene data show CDR1 as SQVTM and CDR2 as ANQGSEA. The V end was cut by 5 bases, the J end by 5 bases, with 12 bases between. For the CDR3, the DNA is TGCAGCGTTACTGACAGTAGGACTGAAGCTTTCTTT. Amino acids: CSVTDSRTEAFF.

This chain joins TRBV20-1 and TRBJ2-2; 11 nucleotides match TRBD2. Germline CDR1 reads DFQATT; CDR2 reads SNEGSKA (reference sequence). The CDR3 is 17 residues long. The trim removed 3 bases at V and 5 bases at J, leaving 11 bases unmatched. The DNA for the CDR3 is TGCAGTGCTAGTTCTATATTGACTAGCGGGACAACCGGGGAGCTGTTTTTT. Its protein product is CSASSILTSGTTGELFF.

The CDR3 spells CASRRAGIAKNIQYF. The CDR3 coding sequence is TGTGCCAGCAGACGCGCCGGGATAGCCAAAAACATTCAGTACTTC. This chain links TRBV28 with TRBJ2-4; TRBD2 might be the D (5 bases). This CDR3 has 15 residues. Germline V gives CDR1 MDHEN, CDR2 SYDVKM. Trimming left V 6 bases short and J 0 bases short, with 12 bases between.

The genes are TRBV29-1 and TRBJ2-1, with D possibly matching TRBD1 (8 bases). Trimming removed 7 bases from V and 9 bases from J, with 22 bases in between. Germline V lookup: CDR1 SQVTM, CDR2 ANQGSEA. The CDR3 has 14 residues. CDR3 sequence: CSAGGMAGGFEQFF. The CDR3 DNA is TGCAGCGCGGGAGGTATGGCAGGGGGCTTTGAGCAGTTCTTC.

The chain combines TRBV6-2 or TRBV6-3 with TRBJ2-7; TRBD1 agrees at 10 bases. Germline V gene lookup returns CDR1 MNHEY and CDR2 SVGEGT. The CDR3 contains 15 residues. The trim removed 0 bases at V and 7 bases at J, leaving 6 bases unmatched. CDR3 DNA sequence: TGTGCCAGCAGTTACTCGAGGGACAGGGGATATGAGCAGTACTTC. Its translation is CASSYSRDRGYEQYF.

The chain couples TRBV5-8 to TRBJ1-5; D is undetermined. Per germline, CDR1 SGHTS and CDR2 YDEGEE. V was pared by 2 bases and J by 2 bases, with 14 bases between. CDR3 length: 16 residues. The CDR3 loop is CASSFEGMGGNQPQHF. CDR3 sequence (DNA): TGTGCCAGCAGCTTTGAGGGTATGGGTGGCAATCAGCCCCAGCATTTT.

The genes are TRBV25-1 and TRBJ1-3; TRBD1 is a possible D gene (6 bases). The V gene's germline CDR1 is MGHDK and CDR2 SYGVNS. The CDR3 is made up of 15 amino acids. Trimming pared 8 bases from V and 5 bases from J, leaving 19 bases between. The CDR3 DNA follows: TGTGCCAGCGGCAGTGGGGGCGCCGGACGAAACACCATATATTTT. Translating gives CASGSGGAGRNTIYF.

The chain links TRBV18 to TRBJ2-5; TRBD2 matches 9 bases. CDR1 is KGHSH and CDR2 is LQKENI in the germline V gene. V was pared by 3 bases and J by 1 base, with 9 bases of the junction left unmatched. The CDR3 is 17 amino acids. The CDR3 reads CASSPRRLTSGQETQYF. CDR3 sequence (DNA): TGTGCCAGCTCACCTAGACGGTTGACTAGCGGCCAAGAGACCCAGTACTTC.

The chain uses TRBV5-6 and TRBJ2-7, with D possibly matching TRBD1 (5 bases). CDR3 size: 14 residues. The germline V and J ends were trimmed by 4 bases and 3 bases, with 14 bases remaining between them. Germline V CDR1 and CDR2: SGHDT, YYEEEE. Here the CDR3 DNA reads TGTGCCAGCAGCGACGACAGAGCCCTCTACGAGCAGTACTTC. Protein: CASSDDRALYEQYF.

This rearrangement joins TRBV7-2 to TRBJ1-2; D remains ambiguous. V was shortened by 5 bases and J by 0 bases, with 19 bases between the two germline ends. The CDR3 extends over 17 amino acids. CDR1 and CDR2 (germline): SGHTA, FQGNSA. CDR3 residues: CASSPARLEEANYGYTF. CDR3 DNA sequence: TGTGCCAGCAGCCCAGCCAGGCTGGAAGAAGCTAACTATGGCTACACCTTC.

This chain links TRBV18 with TRBJ2-1; TRBD2 aligns across 10 bases. The germline V gene encodes CDR1 KGHSH and CDR2 LQKENI. V was clipped by 4 bases and J by 8 bases; unmatched bases: 2. CDR3 length: 13 amino acids. This CDR3 reads CASSRGLADEQFF. The CDR3 DNA reads TGTGCCAGCTCACGTGGACTAGCGGATGAGCAGTTCTTC. The full variable domain, rest sourced from reference TRBV18 and TRBJ2-1, is NAGVMQNPRHLVRRRGQEARLRCSPMKGHSHVYWYRQLPEEGLKFMVYLQKENIIDESGMPKERFSAEFPKEGPSILRIQQVVRGDSAAYFCASSRGLADEQFFGPGTRLTVL.

This sequence joins TRBV7-9 and TRBJ1-4, with a possible D match to TRBD1 (6 bases). Germline V CDR1 and CDR2: SEHNR, FQNEAQ (reference sequence). Trimming removed 0 bases from V and 4 bases from J, with 18 bases in between. This CDR3 has 18 amino acids. CDR3 DNA: TGTGCCAGCAGCTTAGCACAGGGATGGGCCGAGGGTAATGAAAAACTGTTTTTT. Translation gives CASSLAQGWAEGNEKLFF.

The chain links TRBV27 to TRBJ2-7; 8 bases are a match to TRBD1. The CDR3 sequence is 17 residues long. J lost 2 bases, V lost 4 bases, and 13 bases had no gene match. Germline CDR1 MNHEY, CDR2 SMNVEV (reference sequence). The CDR3 sequence is CASSSDRVPSAAYEQYF. The CDR3 region has the DNA TGTGCCAGCAGTTCGGACAGGGTCCCCTCAGCCGCCTACGAGCAGTACTTC.

This clone came up a few times. The chain uses TRBV5-4 and TRBJ1-1; 10 bases are shared with TRBD1. Germline trimming cut 6 bases from V and 0 bases from J; bases unmatched to any gene: 11. The CDR3 loop spans 17 amino acids. Germline CDR1 and CDR2: SGHNT and YYREEE (reference sequence). CDR3 DNA sequence: TGTGCCAGCAAAGGGACAGGGGCGTTATCCTTGAACACTGAAGCTTTCTTT. Encoded protein: CASKGTGALSLNTEAFF.

The chain recombines TRBV29-1 with TRBJ2-2, with TRBD2 as a possible D gene (5 bases). V was cut by 4 bases and J by 1 base, with 13 bases left in between. The germline V gene has CDR1 SQVTM and CDR2 ANQGSEA. This CDR3 is 15 amino acids long. In DNA, the CDR3 is TGCAGCGTTGGTGTTTCGCGGGTGAACACCGGGGAGCTGTTTTTT. Residues: CSVGVSRVNTGELFF.

V and J are TRBV18 and TRBJ1-4; tentative D call: TRBD1 (5 bases). CDR1 and CDR2 (germline): KGHSH, LQKENI. The CDR3 is made up of 15 amino acids. V was cut by 4 bases and J by 0 bases, with 9 bases left in between. The CDR3 sequence is CASSRTGSTNEKLFF. As DNA, the CDR3 is TGTGCCAGCTCACGAACAGGTTCAACTAATGAAAAACTGTTTTTT.

J is TRBJ2-1 and V is TRBV28; TRBD2 might be the D (5 bases). This CDR3 contains 18 residues. CDR1 MDHEN and CDR2 SYDVKM come from the germline V gene. The V and J ends lost 3 bases and 3 bases respectively, with 21 bases between them. The CDR3 DNA follows: TGTGCCAGCAGTTTCCAGGTAGTCGCTGTCGGGAACTACAATGAGCAGTTCTTC. It is translated as CASSFQVVAVGNYNEQFF. The variable domain in full, with the rest retrieved from reference TRBV28 and TRBJ2-1, is DVKVTQSSRYLVKRTGEKVFLECVQDMDHENMFWYRQDPGLGLRLIYFSYDVKMKEKGDIPEGYSVSREKKERFSLILESASTNQTSMYLCASSFQVVAVGNYNEQFFGPGTRLTVL.

This clone showed up just once. The rearrangement joins TRBV7-9 to TRBJ2-3; a possible D gene is TRBD1 (5 bases). V lost 1 base and J lost 0, with 11 bases in between. The CDR3 consists of 16 residues. Germline lookup yields CDR1 SEHNR and CDR2 FQNEAQ (reference sequence). The CDR3 DNA follows: TGTGCCAGCAGCTTAGTGCAGGGCTGGAGCACAGATACGCAGTATTTT. Translation: CASSLVQGWSTDTQYF.

Comments on this clone: Mismatch with germline at one junction end may stem from a read error. The chain employs TRBV5-1 and TRBJ1-1; D unclear. The CDR3 is 16 residues long. Germline values: CDR1 SGHRS, CDR2 YFSETQ. The DNA of the CDR3 is TGCGCCAGCAGCTTGGGGACTACGAGTGGAAACAGTGAAGCTTTCTTT. Translated, it gives CASSLGTTSGNSEAFF.

This clone was recorded only once. The V and J genes are TRBV6-4 and TRBJ1-4; 9 bases are a match to TRBD1. The CDR3 has 15 amino acids. Germline loops: CDR1 MRHNA, CDR2 SNTAGT. The V and J ends lost 6 bases and 4 bases, in that order; junction bases with no gene match: 6. The CDR3 loop is CASSPGTGFNEKLFF. The CDR3 coding sequence is TGTGCCAGCAGCCCTGGGACAGGGTTTAATGAAAAACTGTTTTTT.

This rearrangement joins TRBV30 to TRBJ2-7, with D possibly matching TRBD2 (5 bases). Germline V gene data show CDR1 as GTSNPN and CDR2 as SVGIG (reference sequence). Between the trimmed V and J ends, which lost 2 bases and 4 bases, there was a span of 15 bases. The CDR3 spans 14 residues. The CDR3 DNA follows: TGTGCCTGGAGTAGAGCGGCCCGAGCATACGAGCAGTACTTC. It encodes CAWSRAARAYEQYF.

The CDR3 DNA reads TGTGCCAGCAGCAGTAGCGGGGGGCCTACCTACGAGCAGTACTTC. Its protein product is CASSSSGGPTYEQYF. The V and J genes are TRBV7-3 and TRBJ2-7; 10 nucleotides line up with TRBD2. Germline CDR1 and CDR2: SGHTA and FQGTGA. Trimming cost V 5 bases and J 2 bases; bases outside gene matches: 6. The length of the CDR3 is 15 residues.

V is TRBV7-9 and J is TRBJ2-2; TRBD1 matches 7 bases. Germline CDR1 reads SEHNR; CDR2 reads FQNEAQ (reference sequence). V lost 4 bases, J lost 6 bases, and 17 bases stayed unmatched. This CDR3 has 18 residues. CDR3 coding DNA: TGTGCCAGCAGCTCACCGGGACAGCATACGAGGGCATCCGGGGAGCTGTTTTTT. It is translated as CASSSPGQHTRASGELFF.

V and J are TRBV9 and TRBJ2-7, with 7 bases fitting TRBD1. J lost 4 bases, V lost 0 bases, and 7 bases had no gene match. This CDR3 comprises 15 residues. Germline assignment: CDR1 SGDLS and CDR2 YYNGEE. This chain's CDR3 is CASSVGQGRQYEQYF. The CDR3 nucleotides are TGTGCCAGCAGCGTAGGACAGGGAAGGCAGTACGAGCAGTACTTC.

The CDR3 region is CASSPLPGGLGTDTQYF. The CDR3 DNA reads as TGTGCCAGCAGCCCTCTTCCGGGGGGCTTGGGCACAGATACGCAGTATTTT. The rearrangement uses TRBV7-9 and TRBJ2-3, with D tentatively TRBD2 (7 bases). Trimming took off 5 bases at V and 1 base at J, with 19 bases between the two ends. The CDR3 contains 17 residues. Germline V gene sequence: CDR1 SEHNR, CDR2 FQNEAQ (reference sequence).

The chain joins TRBV27 to TRBJ1-1; D might be TRBD1 (5 bases). Looked up from germline, CDR1 is MNHEY and CDR2 is SMNVEV (reference sequence). The V and J ends lost 3 bases and 4 bases respectively, with 9 bases between them. The CDR3 spans 13 residues. The CDR3 nucleotides read TGTGCCAGCAGTTTTCTCGGGGGCACTGAAGCTTTCTTT. It is translated as CASSFLGGTEAFF.